This TCR beta chain was identified in a study of early T cells in non-severe SARS-CoV-2 infection. This clonotype was observed a handful of times. This CDR3 is built from 13 residues. The germline V gene has CDR1 MGHRA and CDR2 YSYEKL. V was trimmed by 2 bases and J by 5 bases, leaving 10 bases between them. From the 5' RACE reads, TCRdb called clonotypes with MiXCR, one entry per CDR3 protein. The profile covers roughly 67,000 distinct CDR3 sequences, with approximately 11% appearing a single time and 6.4% taken by the ten largest. The clonotype was recovered from an adult who was a healthcare worker with PCR-confirmed SARS-CoV-2 infection or an uninfected control (not recorded which). This rearrangement joins TRBV4-1 to TRBJ2-7, with D perhaps TRBD2 (5 bases). The sequencing sample was made of whole blood. The DNA for the CDR3 is TGCGCCAGCAGCCAAAATCGGGGAGACGAGCAGTACTTC. Translated: CASSQNRGDEQYF.